A selection of T cell receptor beta chains follows, all from one sample in a study of blood T cells in healthy people across ages. MiXCR was run by TCRdb on the 5' RACE reads, yielding one entry per CDR3 protein. The sample lists approximately 580,000 distinct CDR3 sequences; around 24% were seen once. The same data also contributed to another study, on T cells of mothers and their children.

Specimen: blood. The receptors derive from a boy between 10 and 17 years old in good health. The CDR3 runs from the conserved cysteine through the conserved F or W. D genes are given only for firm matches. A clone size is listed for some rows: how often the clone was seen (once, few, many), or a class if it is expanded.

clone_size d_call j_call cdr3_length v_call cdr3_aa cdr3_nt
few - TRBJ2-2 14 TRBV2 CASSEINSPGELFF TGTGCCAGCAGCGAGATAAACAGCCCCGGGGAGCTGTTTTTT
- - TRBJ1-6 14 TRBV19 CASSQQGSGSPLHF TGTGCCAGTAGTCAACAGGGTAGTGGATCACCCCTCCACTTT
- TRBD2 TRBJ2-7 12 TRBV25-1 CASSPVGRQQYF TGTGCCAGCAGTCCGGTCGGGAGGCAGCAGTACTTC
- - TRBJ2-5 14 TRBV12-3/TRBV12-4 CASRSSWSQETQYF TGTGCCAGCAGATCCTCTTGGTCCCAAGAGACCCAGTACTTC
few - TRBJ2-7 14 TRBV28 CASSLTHRAREQYF TGTGCCAGCAGTTTAACCCACCGAGCCAGGGAGCAGTACTTC
- - TRBJ2-3 15 TRBV11-1 CASSPGKLGTDTQYF TGTGCCAGCAGCCCCGGGAAATTGGGAACAGATACGCAGTATTTT
few TRBD2 TRBJ2-7 15 TRBV7-2 CASSPDGGTSYEQYF TGTGCCAGCAGTCCGGACGGGGGGACTTCCTACGAGCAGTACTTC
once TRBD2 TRBJ2-5 16 TRBV7-8 CASSLESGGSQETQYF TGTGCCAGCAGCTTAGAGTCCGGGGGGTCACAAGAGACCCAGTACTTC
- - TRBJ2-7 15 TRBV27 CASSYQGGVSYEQYF TGTGCCAGCAGTTACCAGGGGGGGGTTTCCTACGAGCAGTACTTC
few - TRBJ1-5 17 TRBV12-3/TRBV12-4 CASSHHLDGFSNQPQHF TGTGCCAGCAGCCATCACTTGGACGGTTTTAGCAATCAGCCCCAGCATTTT
few - TRBJ2-6 17 TRBV7-9 CASSLFWGDSGANVLTF TGTGCCAGCAGCTTATTCTGGGGTGACTCTGGGGCCAACGTCCTGACTTTC
- - TRBJ2-1 14 TRBV19 CASSSVGDRNEQFF TGTGCCAGTAGTTCTGTCGGGGACCGCAATGAGCAGTTCTTC
few - TRBJ1-6 17 TRBV21-1 CASSIKTGELYNSPLHF TGTGCCAGCAGCATTAAGACAGGGGAACTCTATAATTCACCCCTCCACTTT
- TRBD1 TRBJ2-7 22 TRBV18 CASSPRGQGGPEVPQSSYEQYF TGTGCCAGCTCACCACGTGGACAGGGGGGACCCGAAGTCCCTCAGAGCTCCTACGAGCAGTACTTC
- - TRBJ1-2 18 TRBV4-1 CASSQDIRAGLNPYGYTF TGCGCCAGCAGCCAAGATATTCGGGCAGGTTTGAATCCCTATGGCTACACCTTC
once - TRBJ1-3 13 TRBV7-2 CASCPGSGDTIYF TGTGCCAGCTGCCCTGGGTCTGGAGACACCATATATTTT
- TRBD1 TRBJ2-5 15 TRBV7-9 CASSSTGVGQETQYF TGTGCCAGCAGCTCCACAGGGGTAGGACAAGAGACCCAGTACTTC
- TRBD1 TRBJ2-5 15 TRBV2 CASSVGTDRGETQYF TGTGCCAGCAGTGTCGGGACAGACAGGGGGGAGACCCAGTACTTC
few - TRBJ2-5 14 TRBV18 CASSPRGLQETQYF TGTGCCAGCTCACCGAGAGGCTTACAAGAGACCCAGTACTTC
- TRBD1 TRBJ2-7 16 TRBV4-1 CASSQAPNRGMHEQYF TGCGCCAGCAGCCAGGCGCCGAACAGGGGTATGCACGAGCAGTACTTC
many TRBD2 TRBJ2-5 16 TRBV7-2 CASSLGGLAAQETQYF TGTGCCAGCAGCCTAGGGGGACTAGCGGCCCAAGAGACCCAGTACTTC
few - TRBJ2-2 14 TRBV6-1 CASDLASYTGELFF TGTGCCAGCGATCTGGCATCGTACACCGGGGAGCTGTTTTTT
- TRBD1 TRBJ2-1 15 TRBV28 CASSLYGTGIDEQFF TGTGCCAGCAGTTTATATGGGACAGGGATCGATGAGCAGTTCTTC
few - TRBJ1-2 13 TRBV30 CAWTLQGKASYTF TGTGCCTGGACCTTACAGGGAAAAGCGAGCTACACCTTC
few TRBD1 TRBJ2-7 15 TRBV18 CASSPPGQGTNEQYF TGTGCCAGCTCACCGCCGGGACAGGGTACCAACGAGCAGTACTTC
many - TRBJ1-5 14 TRBV12-3/TRBV12-4 CASSYGQSNQPQHF TGTGCCAGCAGTTACGGGCAAAGCAATCAGCCCCAGCATTTT
- - TRBJ2-1 10 TRBV29-1 CSVVGDEQFF TGCAGCGTTGTTGGTGATGAGCAGTTCTTC
- - TRBJ1-2 14 TRBV11-2 CASSLGRANYGYAF TGTGCCAGCAGCTTAGGCAGGGCTAACTATGGCTACGCCTTC
- - TRBJ2-7 14 TRBV28 CASSLGEASYEQYF TGTGCCAGCAGTTTAGGAGAGGCTTCCTACGAGCAGTACTTC
- - TRBJ1-4 15 TRBV7-9 CASSPRTDTNEKLFF TGTGCCAGCAGCCCCCGGACAGATACTAATGAAAAACTGTTTTTT
few - TRBJ1-1 12 TRBV20-1 CSATDTNTEAFF TGCAGTGCCACGGACACGAACACTGAAGCTTTCTTT
- TRBD1 TRBJ1-2 15 TRBV19 CASSNPKTGIYGYTF TGTGCCAGTAGTAACCCCAAGACAGGGATCTATGGCTACACCTTC
few - TRBJ1-2 11 TRBV30 CAWKLGFGYTF TGTGCCTGGAAGCTGGGGTTCGGCTACACCTTC
- - TRBJ2-4 15 TRBV2 CASRNSSLAKNIQYF TGTGCCAGCAGGAACAGCAGCCTAGCCAAAAACATTCAGTACTTC
- - TRBJ2-5 14 TRBV9 CASSVESAQETQYF TGTGCCAGCAGCGTAGAATCTGCCCAAGAGACCCAGTACTTC
few TRBD2 TRBJ2-2 16 TRBV6-4 CAGSTSGRENTGELFF TGTGCCGGCAGTACTAGCGGGAGGGAGAACACCGGGGAGCTGTTTTTT
few TRBD2 TRBJ2-1 14 TRBV29-1 CSVGGAGVMKAQFF TGCAGCGTTGGGGGCGCGGGGGTAATGAAGGCGCAGTTCTTC
many - TRBJ2-7 12 TRBV29-1 CSVGDTSYEQYF TGCAGCGTTGGGGACACCTCCTACGAGCAGTACTTC